These T cell receptor beta chains were read from a single sample in a study of OX40 agonist ivuxolimab in advanced cancers. The method was immunoSEQ multiplex PCR; TCRdb's version includes in-frame clones alone and lacks a portion of them. The data contain tens of thousands of clones, about 90% of them singletons. The sequencing used CD4+ or CD8+ T cells sorted from blood, collected in a trial of the OX40 agonist ivuxolimab. The source is an adult with an advanced solid tumor such as melanoma, head and neck, liver or kidney cancer. Each CDR3 is given with its conserved first and last residue. D genes are given only for firm matches. Some rows have no size entry. The others give once, few or many, or a class for an expanded clone.

size: .
D: .
J: TRBJ1-1
V: TRBV6-4
CDR3: CASSERQHTEAFF
DNA: TGTGCCAGCAGTGAAAGGCAGCACACTGAAGCTTTCTTT

size: few
D: .
J: TRBJ1-5
V: TRBV25-1
CDR3: CASSAGVGNQPQHF
DNA: TGTGCCAGCAGTGCAGGGGTCGGCAATCAGCCCCAGCATTTT

size: .
D: TRBD1
J: TRBJ1-2
V: TRBV27
CDR3: CASSPTGGTNYGYTF
DNA: TGTGCCAGCAGTCCCACAGGGGGGACTAACTATGGCTACACCTTC

size: .
D: .
J: TRBJ2-2
V: TRBV13
CDR3: CASSLEGTGELFF
DNA: TGTGCCAGCAGCTTAGAGGGCACCGGGGAGCTGTTTTTT

size: .
D: TRBD1
J: TRBJ1-2
V: TRBV28
CDR3: CASSDPGTGDGYTF
DNA: TGTGCCAGCAGCGACCCCGGGACAGGGGACGGCTACACCTTC

size: few
D: .
J: TRBJ1-1
V: TRBV4-2
CDR3: CASSQEYLLGAFF
DNA: TGTGCCAGCAGCCAAGAGTATCTGTTAGGAGCTTTCTTT

size: .
D: TRBD1
J: TRBJ1-5
V: TRBV7-8
CDR3: CASSWGGVGTGPQHF
DNA: TGTGCCAGCAGCTGGGGAGGGGTTGGGACAGGGCCCCAGCATTTT

size: once
D: TRBD2
J: TRBJ2-1
V: TRBV6-5
CDR3: CASTLAGGLNEQFF
DNA: TGTGCCAGCACTCTAGCGGGGGGACTCAATGAGCAGTTCTTC

size: few
D: .
J: TRBJ1-2
V: TRBV25-1
CDR3: CASSDGRGYTF
DNA: TGTGCCAGCAGTGATGGTCGAGGCTACACCTTC

size: .
D: .
J: TRBJ2-3
V: TRBV5-6
CDR3: CASSSLGLTDTQYF
DNA: TGTGCCAGCAGCTCCCTAGGGCTGACAGATACGCAGTATTTT

size: .
D: .
J: TRBJ1-1
V: TRBV6-5
CDR3: CASSYGTQLNTEAFF
DNA: TGTGCCAGCAGTTACGGTACCCAGCTGAACACTGAAGCTTTCTTT

size: .
D: .
J: TRBJ2-1
V: TRBV25-1
CDR3: CASSEGGAYNEQFF
DNA: TGTGCCAGCAGTGAAGGGGGTGCCTACAATGAGCAGTTCTTC

size: .
D: .
J: TRBJ2-2
V: TRBV4-3
CDR3: CASAPRSTGELFF
DNA: TGCGCCAGCGCCCCGCGGAGCACCGGGGAGCTGTTTTTT

size: .
D: TRBD1
J: TRBJ1-5
V: TRBV30
CDR3: CAWAGQGNQPQHF
DNA: TGTGCCTGGGCGGGACAGGGAAATCAGCCCCAGCATTTT

size: .
D: .
J: TRBJ2-3
V: TRBV28
CDR3: CASRTRGATDTQYF
DNA: TGTGCCAGCAGGACGCGGGGAGCCACAGATACGCAGTATTTT

size: once
D: .
J: TRBJ2-3
V: TRBV7-9
CDR3: CASSLAARGQYF
DNA: TGTGCCAGCAGCTTAGCGGCAAGGGGGCAGTATTTT

size: .
D: TRBD2
J: TRBJ2-3
V: TRBV5-1
CDR3: CASSSAIASGGTDTQYF
DNA: TGCGCCAGCAGCTCGGCCATCGCTAGCGGGGGCACAGATACGCAGTATTTT

size: .
D: .
J: TRBJ2-3
V: TRBV6-1
CDR3: CASSEPPVDTQYF
DNA: TGTGCCAGCAGTGAGCCCCCTGTGGATACGCAGTATTTT

size: medium-sized
D: .
J: TRBJ1-5
V: TRBV27
CDR3: CASSLGPSNQPQHF
DNA: TGTGCCAGCAGTCTCGGACCGAGCAATCAGCCCCAGCATTTT

size: .
D: TRBD2
J: TRBJ2-5
V: TRBV28
CDR3: CASSWTSGGETQYF
DNA: TGTGCCAGCAGTTGGACTAGCGGGGGAGAGACCCAGTACTTC

size: .
D: .
J: TRBJ2-1
V: TRBV6-5
CDR3: CASSYGGSSYNEQFF
DNA: TGTGCCAGCAGTTACGGGGGGAGCTCCTACAATGAGCAGTTCTTC

size: .
D: TRBD2
J: TRBJ2-1
V: TRBV19
CDR3: CASSLTSGRGEQFF
DNA: TGTGCCAGTAGTTTGACTAGCGGGCGTGGTGAGCAGTTCTTC

size: .
D: TRBD2
J: TRBJ2-1
V: TRBV28
CDR3: CASSAGLAGDEESDEQFF
DNA: TGTGCCAGCAGTGCCGGACTAGCGGGGGACGAAGAATCGGATGAGCAGTTCTTC

size: .
D: TRBD2
J: TRBJ2-6
V: TRBV2
CDR3: CASSEAETSVSSGANVLTF
DNA: TGTGCCAGCAGTGAAGCAGAGACTAGCGTGAGCTCTGGGGCCAACGTCCTGACTTTC

size: .
D: .
J: TRBJ2-3
V: TRBV29-1
CDR3: CSVFFPHSTDTQYF
DNA: TGCAGCGTTTTCTTCCCTCATAGCACAGATACGCAGTATTTT

size: .
D: TRBD2
J: TRBJ2-3
V: TRBV6-4
CDR3: CASSGGLAADTQYF
DNA: TGTGCCAGCAGTGGAGGACTAGCAGCAGATACGCAGTATTTT

size: .
D: .
J: TRBJ2-5
V: TRBV7-2
CDR3: CASSQQHAGYEETQYF
DNA: TGTGCCAGCAGCCAACAACATGCGGGGTATGAGGAGACCCAGTACTTC

size: .
D: .
J: TRBJ2-3
V: TRBV9
CDR3: CASSVIELADTQYF
DNA: TGTGCCAGCAGCGTAATAGAGTTGGCAGATACGCAGTATTTT

size: .
D: TRBD2
J: TRBJ2-1
V: TRBV28
CDR3: CAMQAGGGSYNEQFF
DNA: TGTGCCATGCAAGCGGGAGGGGGCTCCTACAATGAGCAGTTCTTC

size: .
D: .
J: TRBJ1-3
V: TRBV9
CDR3: CASSDSGNTIYF
DNA: TGTGCCAGCAGTGACTCTGGAAACACCATATATTTT

size: .
D: .
J: TRBJ2-7
V: TRBV7-9
CDR3: CASSAGTSYEQYF
DNA: TGTGCCAGCAGCGCAGGGACTTCCTACGAGCAGTACTTC

size: .
D: .
J: TRBJ2-5
V: TRBV28
CDR3: CASSLGVQETQYF
DNA: TGTGCCAGCAGTTTGGGGGTTCAAGAGACCCAGTACTTC

size: .
D: .
J: TRBJ1-1
V: TRBV4-1
CDR3: CASSQDPSQGNEAFF
DNA: TGCGCCAGCAGCCAAGATCCTTCCCAGGGAAATGAAGCTTTCTTT

size: .
D: .
J: TRBJ1-5
V: TRBV28
CDR3: CASSFEGSGNQPQHF
DNA: TGTGCCAGCAGTTTCGAGGGCTCAGGGAATCAGCCCCAGCATTTT

size: .
D: .
J: TRBJ1-3
V: TRBV4-3
CDR3: CASSQYIKPGPGNTIYF
DNA: TGCGCCAGCAGCCAGTATATTAAGCCGGGACCTGGAAACACCATATATTTT

size: .
D: TRBD1
J: TRBJ1-5
V: TRBV6-5
CDR3: CASSPGYGDRANF
DNA: TGTGCCAGCAGTCCCGGGTACGGGGACAGGGCGAATTTT

size: .
D: .
J: TRBJ1-5
V: TRBV5-8
CDR3: CASSLGGPGQHF
DNA: TGTGCCAGCAGCTTGGGGGGACCCGGTCAGCATTTT

size: .
D: .
J: TRBJ2-1
V: TRBV2
CDR3: CASSGGVYNEQFF
DNA: TGTGCCAGCAGTGGTGGCGTCTACAATGAGCAGTTCTTC

size: .
D: TRBD2
J: TRBJ2-7
V: TRBV28
CDR3: CASSLWGEGPYEQYF
DNA: TGTGCCAGCAGTTTGTGGGGGGAGGGACCCTACGAGCAGTACTTC

size: .
D: TRBD1
J: TRBJ2-2
V: TRBV5-6
CDR3: CASSQEDRGVAGELFF
DNA: TGTGCCAGCAGCCAGGAGGACAGGGGAGTCGCCGGGGAGCTGTTTTTT

size: .
D: .
J: TRBJ1-2
V: TRBV2
CDR3: CASKRVQDYGYGYTF
DNA: TGTGCCAGCAAACGAGTGCAGGACTACGGCTATGGCTACACCTTC

size: .
D: TRBD1
J: TRBJ1-4
V: TRBV9
CDR3: CASSGDRVDEKLFF
DNA: TGTGCCAGCAGCGGGGACAGGGTGGATGAAAAACTGTTTTTT

size: .
D: .
J: TRBJ2-3
V: TRBV30
CDR3: CAWSYSPISSDTQYF
DNA: TGTGCCTGGAGTTATTCCCCAATCAGTTCAGATACGCAGTATTTT

size: .
D: .
J: TRBJ2-3
V: TRBV19
CDR3: CASSIRFTDTQYF
DNA: TGTGCCAGTAGTATTCGGTTCACAGATACGCAGTATTTT

size: once
D: .
J: TRBJ2-3
V: TRBV4-2
CDR3: CASSPGATQYF
DNA: TGTGCCAGCAGCCCGGGAGCTACGCAGTATTTT

size: .
D: TRBD2
J: TRBJ2-3
V: TRBV7-3
CDR3: CASRYSGSFADTQYF
DNA: TGTGCCAGCAGATATAGCGGGAGTTTCGCAGATACGCAGTATTTT

size: .
D: .
J: TRBJ1-2
V: TRBV10-3
CDR3: CAISESGDLGGYTF
DNA: TGTGCCATCAGTGAGTCGGGGGACCTAGGTGGCTACACCTTC

size: .
D: .
J: TRBJ2-7
V: TRBV27
CDR3: CASSPQGTLHEQYF
DNA: TGTGCCAGCAGCCCACAGGGGACTCTCCACGAGCAGTACTTC

size: .
D: TRBD2
J: TRBJ2-1
V: TRBV4-1
CDR3: CASSQRAGGSYNEQFF
DNA: TGCGCCAGCAGCCAACGGGCGGGGGGGTCCTACAATGAGCAGTTCTTC

size: .
D: .
J: TRBJ2-1
V: TRBV5-1
CDR3: CASSWTGVTSYNEQFF
DNA: TGCGCCAGCAGCTGGACGGGGGTTACCTCCTACAATGAGCAGTTCTTC